Each of the 21 T cell receptor beta chains below was sequenced from the same sample in a study of cytomegalovirus exposure and HLA in healthy donors. Primers for the PCR totalled 60 Vbeta and 13 Jbeta. Profiling relied on immunoSEQ multiplex PCR, and the TCRdb table lists in-frame clones only, not all of them. The sample records around 140,000 clones, roughly 80% being singletons. Source material: PBMCs. Source of these receptors: a man aged 35-49 years in good health and CMV-seronegative.

The chain recombines TRBV27 with TRBJ1-5; 7 nucleotides match TRBD1. The V and J ends lost 6 bases and 1 base, in that order; junction bases with no gene match: 9. The V gene's germline CDR1 is MNHEY and CDR2 SMNVEV (reference sequence). The CDR3 sequence is 16 residues long. The DNA of the CDR3 is TGTGCCAGCAGCATGCAGGGGGTAGGGAGCAATCAGCCCCAGCATTTT. Protein: CASSMQGVGSNQPQHF.

This clone was seen more than once but under ten times. V gene TRBV29-1 combines with J gene TRBJ2-5; D may be TRBD2 (6 bases). The J call may be faulty, since TRBJ2-7 better matches the DNA end. The CDR3 runs to 14 residues. In germline, CDR1 is SQVTM, CDR2 ANQGSEA. CDR3 DNA: TGCAGCGTCATTATGGGGCTAGCGACGTTCGAGCAGTACTTC. It codes for CSVIMGLATFEQYF.

V usage is TRBV5-1 and J usage is TRBJ2-1; TRBD2 aligns across 12 bases. This CDR3 spans 17 amino acids. CDR1 and CDR2 from the germline V gene are SGHRS and YFSETQ. V was pared by 3 bases and J by 0 bases, with 4 bases of the junction left unmatched. CDR3 protein: CASSSLAGGLSYNEQFF. DNA of the CDR3: TGCGCCAGCAGCTCTCTAGCGGGGGGGCTCTCCTACAATGAGCAGTTCTTC. Filled out from reference TRBV5-1 and TRBJ2-1, the complete variable domain reads KAGVTQTPRYLIKTRGQQVTLSCSPISGHRSVSWYQQTPGQGLQFLFEYFSETQRNKGNFPGRFSGRQFSNSRSEMNVSTLELGDSALYLCASSSLAGGLSYNEQFFGPGTRLTVL.

This clone turned up a few times. The V gene is TRBV2, the J gene TRBJ1-4; tentatively, D is TRBD1 (5 bases). The ends were cut back, 8 bases at V and 0 bases at J, with 13 bases in the middle. This CDR3 comprises 15 residues. Germline V lookup: CDR1 SNHLY, CDR2 FYNNEI. Here the CDR3 DNA reads TGTGCCAGCTCCGGACATGATACAACTAATGAAAAACTGTTTTTT. It specifies CASSGHDTTNEKLFF.

The chain employs TRBV5-1 and TRBJ2-1, with TRBD1 matching over 7 bases. This CDR3 has 16 residues. Germline V lookup: CDR1 SGHRS, CDR2 YFSETQ. Trimming removed 3 bases from V and 3 bases from J; junction bases left unmatched: 9. The CDR3 bases are TGCGCCAGCAGCTCCCACCAAGACAGGGACTACAATGAGCAGTTCTTC. As protein: CASSSHQDRDYNEQFF.

This clone was seen only a few times. The DNA for the CDR3 is TGTGCCAGCTCACCTACATTGAACAGGGGACGACCCGCTACCTTCAATGAGCAGTTCTTC. Translating it yields CASSPTLNRGRPATFNEQFF. The V call is TRBV18, the J call TRBJ2-1, with 7 bases fitting TRBD1. This CDR3 region has 20 residues. The trim removed 3 bases at V and 6 bases at J, leaving 23 bases unmatched. Germline CDR1 and CDR2: KGHSH and LQKENI.

The V call is TRBV19, the J call TRBJ2-2; a possible D gene is TRBD1 (5 bases). CDR1 is LNHDA, CDR2 SQIVND, per germline (reference sequence). This CDR3 is built from 13 residues. V was shortened by 5 bases and J by 6 bases, with 10 bases between the two germline ends. The CDR3 bases are TGTGCCAGTAGTGCAGGGTATTCCGGGGAGCTGTTTTTT. Protein product: CASSAGYSGELFF.

The V and J genes are TRBV7-2 and TRBJ1-5; possible D gene TRBD1, 6 bases. V was trimmed by 4 bases and J by 0 bases, leaving 10 bases between them. Germline values: CDR1 SGHTA, CDR2 FQGNSA. This CDR3 has 15 residues. This CDR3 is CASSSTGGSNQPQHF. In nucleotides, the CDR3 is TGTGCCAGCAGCTCGACAGGTGGTAGCAATCAGCCCCAGCATTTT.

This chain joins TRBV5-1 and TRBJ1-6; 8 bases align to TRBD1. The CDR3 loop spans 14 amino acids. The ends lost 4 bases at V and 8 bases at J; junction bases unmatched: 5. CDR1 is SGHRS, CDR2 YFSETQ, per germline. The CDR3 nucleotides are TGCGCCAGCAGCACGGACAGGGCTGATTCACCCCTCCACTTT. This translates into CASSTDRADSPLHF. The full variable domain, in which reference TRBV5-1 and TRBJ1-6 provide the parts outside the CDR3, is KAGVTQTPRYLIKTRGQQVTLSCSPISGHRSVSWYQQTPGQGLQFLFEYFSETQRNKGNFPGRFSGRQFSNSRSEMNVSTLELGDSALYLCASSTDRADSPLHFGNGTRLTVT.

The chain couples TRBV30 to TRBJ2-6, with D possibly matching TRBD2 (5 bases). Deletions cut 1 base from V and 1 base from J, with 5 bases between. CDR3 length equals 14 residues. Per germline, CDR1 GTSNPN and CDR2 SVGIG (reference sequence). CDR3 in DNA: TGTGCCTGGAGTGCGGGGTCTGGGGCCAACGTCCTGACTTTC. Its translation is CAWSAGSGANVLTF.

The table lists this clone with a few counts. This chain uses TRBV19 with TRBJ1-1; no definite D call. Germline CDR1 reads LNHDA; CDR2 reads SQIVND (reference sequence). CDR3 length: 13 residues. The V gene lost 10 bases and the J gene lost 0 bases, with 12 bases spanning the gap. The CDR3 DNA sequence: TGTGCCACCATAGACAACCTGAACACTGAAGCTTTCTTT. Translation: CATIDNLNTEAFF.

A remark on this clone: The same CDR3 is also encoded by other DNA sequences in this sample. DNA of the CDR3: TGTGCCAGCAGGAGACAGGGTAATCAGCCCCAGCATTTT. Residues: CASRRQGNQPQHF. This chain joins TRBV6-5 and TRBJ1-5; 7 bases line up with TRBD1. V lost 6 bases, J lost 4 bases, and 3 bases stayed unmatched. CDR3 length: 13 amino acids. CDR1 and CDR2 from the germline V gene are MNHEY and SVGAGI.

There are a few counts of this clone. The chain couples TRBV5-4 to TRBJ1-2; 7 nucleotides agree with TRBD1. Per germline, CDR1 SGHNT and CDR2 YYREEE (reference sequence). V gave up 0 bases and J gave up 2 bases; unmatched junction bases: 7. The CDR3 sequence is 16 residues long. Written as DNA, the CDR3 is TGTGCCAGCAGCTTGGGACCAGGACAGGCCAACTATGGCTACACCTTC. Residues: CASSLGPGQANYGYTF. The entire variable domain, with the rest obtained from reference TRBV5-4 and TRBJ1-2, is as follows: ETGVTQSPTHLIKTRGQQVTLRCSSQSGHNTVSWYQQALGQGPQFIFQYYREEENGRGNFPPRFSGLQFPNYSSELNVNALELDDSALYLCASSLGPGQANYGYTFGSGTRLTVV.

V is TRBV5-1 and J is TRBJ2-2, with a tentative D call TRBD2 (5 bases). Between the trimmed V and J ends, which lost 0 bases and 3 bases, there was a span of 15 bases. This CDR3 has 17 amino acids. Germline CDR1 SGHRS, CDR2 YFSETQ. CDR3: CASSLGPQHGDTGELFF. The CDR3, as DNA: TGCGCCAGCAGCTTGGGGCCGCAACACGGGGACACCGGGGAGCTGTTTTTT.

The chain combines TRBV7-8 with TRBJ2-7; D perhaps matches TRBD2 (5 bases). Per the germline V gene, CDR1 is SGHVS and CDR2 is FQNEAQ. This CDR3 has 14 amino acids. V lost 3 bases and J lost 0, with 9 bases in between. CDR3 nucleotides: TGTGCCAGCAGCTTCGTAGGGAGCTCCTACGAGCAGTACTTC. This codes for CASSFVGSSYEQYF.

This chain joins TRBV5-1 and TRBJ1-1; no clear D gene. Trimming removed 0 bases at V and 5 bases at J, with 8 bases between. Germline CDR1 SGHRS, CDR2 YFSETQ. This CDR3 is 13 amino acids long. As DNA, the CDR3 is TGCGCCAGCAGCTTGGTTACACGTACTGAAGCTTTCTTT. Protein sequence: CASSLVTRTEAFF.

The chain couples TRBV18 to TRBJ1-1; 9 bases agree with TRBD1. The V gene end was trimmed by 4 bases and the J gene end by 2 bases; junction bases not matched to a gene: 5. Germline V lookup: CDR1 KGHSH, CDR2 LQKENI. This CDR3 region has 15 residues. CDR3 protein: CASSQDRGGNTEAFF. In nucleotides, the CDR3 is TGTGCCAGCTCACAGGACAGGGGCGGTAACACTGAAGCTTTCTTT.

This chain joins TRBV27 and TRBJ1-1; weak D call: TRBD1 (5 bases). V was shortened by 0 bases and J by 7 bases, with 12 bases between the two germline ends. CDR3 length equals 14 residues. CDR1 and CDR2 from the germline V gene are MNHEY and SMNVEV (reference sequence). CDR3 sequence: CASSLSIRGLEAFF. The CDR3 bases are TGTGCCAGCAGTTTATCGATAAGGGGCCTTGAAGCTTTCTTT.

This clone has only one observation. The chain employs TRBV9 and TRBJ2-1, with 7 bases matching TRBD1. CDR3 length equals 13 residues. The germline CDR1 and CDR2 sequences are SGDLS and YYNGEE. With 2 bases clipped from V and 7 bases from J, the junction kept 3 bases outside the gene matches. The CDR3 DNA is TGTGCCAGCAGCGTTGGACAGGAGAATGAGCAGTTCTTC. This codes for CASSVGQENEQFF.

V is TRBV2 and J is TRBJ2-1; the match to TRBD1 covers 12 bases. In germline, CDR1 is SNHLY, CDR2 FYNNEI. This CDR3 has 18 amino acids. V shed 6 bases and J 7 bases; nucleotides not matched to a gene: 16. CDR3 DNA: TGTGCCAGCAGCTACTTAACCGGGACAGGGGGCTCTGATAATGAGCAGTTCTTC. This translates into CASSYLTGTGGSDNEQFF.

The V call is TRBV2, the J call TRBJ2-6, with D possibly being TRBD2 (5 bases). With 6 bases removed from V and 0 bases from J, the gap between germline ends came to 9 bases. Germline lookup yields CDR1 SNHLY and CDR2 FYNNEI. The CDR3 extends over 15 amino acids. The CDR3 loop reads CASSSGGSGANVLTF. The CDR3 DNA reads TGTGCCAGCAGCTCTGGAGGCTCTGGGGCCAACGTCCTGACTTTC.